The 26 T cell receptor beta chains in this list originate from one sample, sequenced in a study of T cells in Graves' hyperthyroidism and ophthalmopathy. The TCR beta CDR3 regions underwent amplification using RNA transcripts as the source. TCR CDR3 underwent first-round RT-PCR with the HTBI primer set. TCRdb independently ran MiXCR on the multiplex PCR reads; one entry per CDR3 protein. The sample includes about 350,000 distinct CDR3 sequences, approximately 15% seen only once; the top ten take 20% to 25%. Sequenced sample: blood. The receptor set was obtained from a woman in her 30s with Graves' hyperthyroidism.

The genes are TRBV6-2 or TRBV6-3 and TRBJ2-3; D is possibly TRBD1 (6 bases). V dropped 9 bases and J dropped 2 bases, with 12 bases sitting between them. The CDR3 runs 13 residues. CDR1 MNHEY and CDR2 SVGEGT come from the germline V gene. As DNA, the CDR3 is TGTGCCAGGGGTAGGGGGATCACAGATACGCAGTATTTT. Encoded protein: CARGRGITDTQYF.

This clonotype was seen at least ten times. This chain joins TRBV2 and TRBJ1-2; D gene unclear. CDR1 is SNHLY and CDR2 is FYNNEI in the germline V gene. Between the trimmed V and J ends, which lost 6 bases and 2 bases, there was a span of 10 bases. The CDR3 extends over 13 amino acids. CDR3: CASSNSPNYGYTF. In DNA, the CDR3 is TGTGCCAGCAGCAATTCCCCAAACTATGGCTACACCTTC. The complete variable domain, with remaining parts taken from reference TRBV2 and TRBJ1-2, reads EPEVTQTPSHQVTQMGQEVILRCVPISNHLYFYWYRQILGQKVEFLVSFYNNEISEKSEIFDDQFSVERPDGSNFTLKIRSTKLEDSAMYFCASSNSPNYGYTFGSGTRLTVV.

At least ten counts were recorded for this clonotype. The V and J genes are TRBV28 and TRBJ2-1; D not resolved. V dropped 6 bases and J dropped 11 bases, with 11 bases sitting between them. Germline-derived CDR1 and CDR2 are MDHEN and SYDVKM. This CDR3 is built from 11 residues. The DNA for the CDR3 is TGTGCCAGCAGCCGGAGTGATAAGCAGTTCTTC. This encodes CASSRSDKQFF.

This clonotype was observed at least ten times. V usage is TRBV29-1 and J usage is TRBJ1-4; no clear D gene. The germline V gene has CDR1 SQVTM and CDR2 ANQGSEA. CDR3 length: 13 amino acids. The CDR3 protein is CSAPEVLDEKLFF. In DNA, the CDR3 is TGCAGTGCCCCCGAGGTCCTAGATGAAAAACTGTTTTTT.

This clonotype was picked up many times. The gene calls are TRBV18 and TRBJ1-5; TRBD1 is a possible D gene (6 bases). The CDR3 extends over 15 amino acids. V was trimmed by 3 bases and J by 3 bases, leaving 12 bases between them. The germline V gene has CDR1 KGHSH and CDR2 LQKENI. CDR3 amino acids: CASSPDGGLNQPQHF. The CDR3 DNA sequence: TGTGCCAGCTCACCTGACGGGGGGCTCAATCAGCCCCAGCATTTT.

This clonotype was seen many times. The chain is built from TRBV20-1 and TRBJ2-5; D might be TRBD1 or TRBD2, each matching 5 bases. The V gene lost 3 bases and the J gene lost 5 bases, with 10 bases spanning the gap. This CDR3 has 12 amino acids. Germline CDR1 is DFQATT and CDR2 is SNEGSKA (reference sequence). The CDR3: CSASPGTETQYF. DNA for the CDR3: TGCAGTGCTAGCCCGGGGACGGAGACCCAGTACTTC.

This clonotype came up a few times. The chain has TRBV20-1 and TRBJ2-1; 8 bases map to TRBD2. The CDR3 loop spans 12 amino acids. Trimming cost V 1 base and J 9 bases; bases outside gene matches: 2. Per the germline V gene, CDR1 is DFQATT and CDR2 is SNEGSKA (reference sequence). Here the CDR3 DNA reads TGCAGTGCTAGAGCGGGGGGGCGTGAGCAGTTCTTC. This translates into CSARAGGREQFF.

This clonotype has a count of ten or more. J is TRBJ1-6 and V is TRBV12-3 or TRBV12-4, with D unresolved. This CDR3 is built from 17 residues. V shed 6 bases and J shed 8 bases, with 23 bases lying between them. Here the CDR3 DNA reads TGTGCCAGCAGCCACTCCTTTAGCCGCTCGATTGATTCACCCCTCCACTTT. Translated: CASSHSFSRSIDSPLHF.

Notes on this clonotype: A much larger clone lies a single base off, so this may be a read error. The chain employs TRBV28 and TRBJ2-2, with TRBD2 identical over 9 bases. The CDR3 is made up of 16 amino acids. The germline gives CDR1 MDHEN, CDR2 SYDVKM. The CDR3 DNA reads as TGTGCCAGCAGTGATAGCGGGAGAGGGAACACCGGGGAGCTGCTTTTT. Protein product: CASSDSGRGNTGELLF.

This clonotype was seen many times. The chain recombines TRBV6-2 or TRBV6-3 with TRBJ1-2, with D tentatively TRBD1 (6 bases). Trimming removed 8 bases at V and 2 bases at J, with 12 bases between. Germline values: CDR1 MNHEY, CDR2 SVGEGT. The CDR3 consists of 13 residues. In DNA form, the CDR3 reads TGTGCCAGCGAGAAGGGGGGAAACTATGGCTACACCTTC. Translating gives CASEKGGNYGYTF.

This clonotype showed up many times. Here the CDR3 DNA reads TGTGCCAGCAGTTTAGAGGTTGAATGGTCTGCGCAGTATTTT. Protein: CASSLEVEWSAQYF. This sequence joins TRBV28 and TRBJ2-3; D gene unclear. CDR1 is MDHEN, CDR2 SYDVKM, per germline. Trimming removed 2 bases at V and 10 bases at J, with 16 bases between. This CDR3 is 14 amino acids long.

This clonotype was counted many times. This sequence joins TRBV28 and TRBJ1-2; D is undetermined. CDR1 and CDR2 (germline): MDHEN, SYDVKM. Trimming stripped 6 bases from V and 7 bases from J, with 6 bases between. This CDR3 is built from 10 residues. Written as DNA, the CDR3 is TGTGCCAGCAGCTCTCCTGGCTACACCTTC. It encodes CASSSPGYTF.

This chain joins TRBV4-3 and TRBJ2-7, with a possible D match to TRBD2 (5 bases). Germline CDR1 and CDR2: LGHNA and YSLEER. Deletions cut 8 bases from V and 3 bases from J, with 14 bases between. The CDR3 has 13 amino acids. CDR3 coding DNA: TGCGCCAGCGCTAGAGGACGGGGCTACGAGCAGTACTTC. This translates into CASARGRGYEQYF.

In this sample, this clonotype turned up many times. The V call is TRBV11-2, the J call TRBJ2-4; possibly TRBD1 for D (5 bases). The germline CDR1 and CDR2 sequences are SGHAT and FQNNGV. The CDR3 length is 15 residues. Trimming took off 5 bases at V and 0 bases at J, with 11 bases between the two ends. Written as DNA, the CDR3 is TGTGCCAGCAGCCTATTGACAGTAGCCAAAAACATTCAGTACTTC. It codes for CASSLLTVAKNIQYF. Variable domain in full (rest from reference TRBV11-2 and TRBJ2-4): EAGVAQSPRYKIIEKRQSVAFWCNPISGHATLYWYQQILGQGPKLLIQFQNNGVVDDSQLPKDRFSAERLKGVDSTLKIQPAKLEDSAVYLCASSLLTVAKNIQYFGAGTRLSVL.

The sample holds many counts of this clonotype. The chain links TRBV7-9 to TRBJ1-6; 9 nucleotides agree with TRBD1. Germline V gives CDR1 SEHNR, CDR2 FQNEAQ (reference sequence). The CDR3 spans 18 residues. Trimming removed 5 bases from V and 5 bases from J; junction bases left unmatched: 13. The CDR3 spells CASSTPLGTGRNNSPLHF. CDR3 coding DNA: TGTGCCAGCAGCACCCCCCTCGGGACAGGGAGGAATAATTCACCCCTCCACTTT.

Details on this clonotype: A read error is possible here, since a much larger clone lies one base away. The chain recombines TRBV3-1 with TRBJ2-3; TRBD2 aligns across 8 bases. This CDR3 is built from 15 residues. V trimming: 1 base; J trimming: 5 bases; junction bases outside the gene matches: 5. Germline CDR1 reads LGHDT; CDR2 reads YNNKEL (reference sequence). In nucleotides, the CDR3 is TGTGCCAGCAGCCAAGCGGGAGGGCCCAAAGATACGCAGTATTTT. Amino acid sequence: CASSQAGGPKDTQYF.

V and J are TRBV18 and TRBJ2-3; 11 nucleotides match TRBD1. The V segment lost 4 bases and the J segment 5 bases; nucleotides outside the gene matches: 5. The CDR3 sequence is 15 residues long. CDR1 and CDR2 from the germline V gene are KGHSH and LQKENI. The CDR3 bases are TGTGCCAGCTCACGGACAGGGGGCGTGGGAGATACGCAGTATTTT. Its protein is CASSRTGGVGDTQYF.

This clonotype was seen many times. The chain links TRBV27 to TRBJ1-5; 7 nucleotides match TRBD1. V gave up 5 bases and J gave up 0 bases; unmatched junction bases: 10. The CDR3 is made up of 17 amino acids. Germline-derived CDR1 and CDR2 are MNHEY and SMNVEV (reference sequence). The CDR3 sequence: CASSRTGPLISNQPQHF. The CDR3 DNA is TGTGCCAGCAGTAGGACAGGTCCATTAATTAGCAATCAGCCCCAGCATTTT.

The CDR3 bases are TGTGCCAGCAGTCCCGGAGCGCTAACCGATGCTTTCTTT. This gives the protein CASSPGALTDAFF. V is TRBV27 and J is TRBJ1-1; D gene unclear. This CDR3 comprises 13 residues. V lost 5 bases to trimming and J lost 11 bases, with 18 bases between them. Germline lookup yields CDR1 MNHEY and CDR2 SMNVEV (reference sequence).

This clonotype appeared many times. The V and J genes are TRBV29-1 and TRBJ2-3; no clear D gene. The CDR3 runs to 14 residues. Germline CDR1 and CDR2: SQVTM and ANQGSEA. The ends were cut back, 4 bases at V and 0 bases at J, with 11 bases in the middle. This CDR3 is CSVVGSGSTDTQYF. The CDR3 DNA sequence: TGCAGCGTTGTAGGGTCCGGGAGCACAGATACGCAGTATTTT.

CDR3 sequence (DNA): TGTGCCAGCAGCCAAGTAAGTGAGCCTGAAGCTTTCTTT. Its protein is CASSQVSEPEAFF. The chain recombines TRBV4-2 with TRBJ1-1; D is undetermined. This CDR3 region has 13 residues. CDR1 and CDR2 from the germline V gene are LGHNA and YNFKEQ. V lost 1 base and J 6 bases, leaving 9 bases between the germline ends.

This clonotype was counted ten times or more. The J gene is TRBJ2-7, the V gene TRBV11-2, with D possibly matching TRBD1 (6 bases). Trimming removed 4 bases from V and 2 bases from J, with 15 bases in between. The CDR3 spans 15 residues. The germline V gene encodes CDR1 SGHAT and CDR2 FQNNGV. Here the CDR3 reads CASSSQGNSAYEQYF. CDR3 coding DNA: TGTGCCAGCAGCTCCCAGGGGAACAGCGCCTACGAGCAGTACTTC.

As DNA, the CDR3 is TGTGCCAGCAGCCATGGACCTCGGGATCGTGGCTACACCTTC. The encoded protein is CASSHGPRDRGYTF. The V and J genes are TRBV7-9 and TRBJ1-2; no reliable D call. Germline CDR1 and CDR2: SEHNR and FQNEAQ (reference sequence). The CDR3 is made up of 14 amino acids. Trimming cost V 5 bases and J 7 bases, with 17 bases left between them.

This clonotype was seen at least ten times. V usage is TRBV28 and J usage is TRBJ2-1; no clear D gene. The germline V gene encodes CDR1 MDHEN and CDR2 SYDVKM. V was trimmed by 7 bases and J by 13 bases, leaving 20 bases between them. The CDR3 is 13 amino acids. The CDR3 loop is CASNLDRVNPQFF. DNA for the CDR3: TGTGCCAGCAACTTAGACCGGGTTAACCCCCAGTTCTTC.

This sequence joins TRBV10-2 and TRBJ2-5, with a tentative D call TRBD2 (5 bases). V was clipped by 7 bases and J by 5 bases, with 14 bases between them. The CDR3 length is 13 residues. From germline, CDR1 is WSHSY and CDR2 SAAADI. CDR3 amino acids: CASMTRGSETQYF. As DNA, the CDR3 is TGCGCCAGCATGACCCGAGGGTCGGAGACCCAGTACTTC.

This clonotype came up a few times. The chain couples TRBV5-1 to TRBJ2-5; TRBD2 matches 10 bases. The CDR3 is 17 amino acids. Germline V gene data show CDR1 as SGHRS and CDR2 as YFSETQ. Trimming at V came to 3 bases and at J to 5 bases, leaving 13 bases not matched to a gene. As DNA, the CDR3 is TGCGCCAGCAGCTCGCCAGCGGGAGGGCCCTCCGGGGAGACCCAGTACTTC. Its protein product is CASSSPAGGPSGETQYF. Full variable domain (rest looked up from reference TRBV5-1 and TRBJ2-5): KAGVTQTPRYLIKTRGQQVTLSCSPISGHRSVSWYQQTPGQGLQFLFEYFSETQRNKGNFPGRFSGRQFSNSRSEMNVSTLELGDSALYLCASSSPAGGPSGETQYFGPGTRLLVL.